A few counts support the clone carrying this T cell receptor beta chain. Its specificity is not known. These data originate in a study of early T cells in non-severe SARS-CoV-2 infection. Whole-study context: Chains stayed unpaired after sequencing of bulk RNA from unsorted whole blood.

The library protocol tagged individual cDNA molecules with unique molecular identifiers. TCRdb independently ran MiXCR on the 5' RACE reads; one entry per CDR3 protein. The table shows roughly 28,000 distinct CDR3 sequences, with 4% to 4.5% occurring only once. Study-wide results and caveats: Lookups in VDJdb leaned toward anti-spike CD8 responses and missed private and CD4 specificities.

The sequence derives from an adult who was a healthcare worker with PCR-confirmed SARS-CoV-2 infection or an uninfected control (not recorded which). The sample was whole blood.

The CDR3 loop reads CSARGLAGRGSYNEQFF. CDR3 DNA sequence: TGCAGTGCTAGAGGCCTAGCGGGGCGAGGCTCCTACAATGAGCAGTTCTTC. This rearrangement joins TRBV20-1 to TRBJ2-1; 9 positions match TRBD2. Trimming took 1 base from V and 0 from J; bases not matched to a gene: 7. This CDR3 is 17 amino acids long. Germline V lookup: CDR1 DFQATT, CDR2 SNEGSKA (reference sequence).